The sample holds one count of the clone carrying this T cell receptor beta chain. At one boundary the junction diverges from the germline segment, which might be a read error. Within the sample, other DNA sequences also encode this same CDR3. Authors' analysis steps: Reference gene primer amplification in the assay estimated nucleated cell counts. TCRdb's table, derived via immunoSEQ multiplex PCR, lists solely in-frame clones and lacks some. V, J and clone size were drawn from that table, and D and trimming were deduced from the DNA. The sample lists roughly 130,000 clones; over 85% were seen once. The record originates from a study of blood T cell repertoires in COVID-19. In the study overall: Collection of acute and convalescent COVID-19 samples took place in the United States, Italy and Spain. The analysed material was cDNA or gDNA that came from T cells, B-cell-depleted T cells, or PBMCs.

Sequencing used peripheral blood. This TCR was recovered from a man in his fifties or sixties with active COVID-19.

The CDR3 here is CASSPGLPYQETQYF. In nucleotides, the CDR3 is TGTGCCAGCTCACCTGGACTACCGTACCAAGAGACCCAATACTTC. J is TRBJ2-5 and V is TRBV18; D might be TRBD2 (6 bases). The V gene's germline CDR1 is KGHSH and CDR2 LQKENI. The CDR3 runs 15 residues.